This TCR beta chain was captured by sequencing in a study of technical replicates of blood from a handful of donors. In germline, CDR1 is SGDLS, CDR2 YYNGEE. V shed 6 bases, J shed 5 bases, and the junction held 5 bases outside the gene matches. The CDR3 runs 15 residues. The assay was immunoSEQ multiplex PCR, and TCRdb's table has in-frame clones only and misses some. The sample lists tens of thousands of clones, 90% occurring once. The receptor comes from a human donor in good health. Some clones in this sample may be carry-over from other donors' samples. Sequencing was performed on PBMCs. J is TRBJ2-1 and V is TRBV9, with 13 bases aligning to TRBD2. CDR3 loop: CASKKGLAGDNEQFF. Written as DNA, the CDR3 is TGTGCCAGCAAGAAAGGACTAGCGGGGGACAATGAGCAGTTCTTC.